A selection of T cell receptor beta chains follows, all from one sample in a study of blood T cell repertoires in COVID-19. Measured with immunoSEQ multiplex PCR; TCRdb has only the in-frame clones, and not every one. The table records about 170,000 clones, less than 80% of them present only once. The sequenced sample consisted of PBMCs or T cells enriched from blood (not recorded which). All receptors derive from an older woman in a cohort exposed to, infected with or recovered from COVID-19 (not recorded which). CDR3s include the opening cysteine and the closing phenylalanine or tryptophan. A D gene is named only where the DNA matches it firmly. Rows give clone size only sometimes, using once, few, many, or a class for an expanded clone.

v_call	j_call	clone_size	d_call	cdr3_aa	cdr3_nt
TRBV23-1	TRBJ2-1	NA	TRBD1	CASSLHDRGSYNEQFF	TGCGCCAGCAGTCTACATGACAGGGGCTCCTACAATGAGCAGTTCTTC
TRBV7-9	TRBJ2-3	NA	TRBD2	CASTKAGVSTDTQYF	TGTGCCAGCACCAAAGCGGGAGTCAGCACAGATACGCAGTATTTT
TRBV5-4	TRBJ2-7	NA	TRBD1	CASSPVSGTGPYEQYF	TGTGCCAGCAGCCCGGTTTCCGGGACAGGCCCCTACGAGCAGTACTTC
TRBV7-9	TRBJ2-3	NA	NA	CASSASSADTQYF	TGTGCCAGCAGCGCGTCGTCGGCAGATACGCAGTATTTT
TRBV7-2	TRBJ2-7	NA	NA	CASSWVTGNSYEQYF	TGTGCCAGCAGCTGGGTTACAGGTAACTCCTACGAGCAGTACTTC
TRBV7-9	TRBJ2-1	NA	TRBD2	CASSPSWGGTYNEQFF	TGTGCCAGCAGCCCCTCATGGGGGGGGACTTACAATGAGCAGTTCTTC
TRBV7-2	TRBJ1-5	NA	NA	CASSPRGQPQHF	TGTGCCAGCAGCCCCCGAGGGCAGCCCCAGCATTTT
TRBV11-1	TRBJ2-5	few	NA	CASTQGLRETQYF	TGTGCCAGCACACAGGGATTGAGGGAGACCCAGTACTTC
TRBV9	TRBJ2-3	NA	TRBD2	CASSPMTSGGSTDTQYF	TGTGCCAGCAGCCCCATGACTAGCGGGGGATCCACAGATACGCAGTATTTT
TRBV24-1	TRBJ2-2	once	TRBD2	CATSGEGANTGELFF	TGTGCCACCAGTGGGGAGGGAGCTAACACCGGGGAGCTGTTTTTT
TRBV7-9	TRBJ1-1	NA	NA	CASSLKDTLEAFF	TGTGCCAGCAGCTTAAAGGACACGCTTGAAGCTTTCTTT
TRBV7-6	TRBJ2-3	NA	NA	CASSPRGMSSTSSTDTQYF	TGTGCCAGCAGCCCCCGCGGGATGTCTAGCACGTCTAGCACAGATACGCAGTATTTT
TRBV7-9	TRBJ2-1	NA	NA	CASSLEARAHEQFF	TGTGCCAGCAGCTTAGAGGCCAGGGCCCATGAGCAGTTCTTC
TRBV5-5	TRBJ2-7	NA	TRBD2	CASSPLTGPSGSEYEQYF	TGTGCCAGCAGCCCTCTTACGGGTCCTAGCGGGAGTGAGTACGAGCAGTACTTC